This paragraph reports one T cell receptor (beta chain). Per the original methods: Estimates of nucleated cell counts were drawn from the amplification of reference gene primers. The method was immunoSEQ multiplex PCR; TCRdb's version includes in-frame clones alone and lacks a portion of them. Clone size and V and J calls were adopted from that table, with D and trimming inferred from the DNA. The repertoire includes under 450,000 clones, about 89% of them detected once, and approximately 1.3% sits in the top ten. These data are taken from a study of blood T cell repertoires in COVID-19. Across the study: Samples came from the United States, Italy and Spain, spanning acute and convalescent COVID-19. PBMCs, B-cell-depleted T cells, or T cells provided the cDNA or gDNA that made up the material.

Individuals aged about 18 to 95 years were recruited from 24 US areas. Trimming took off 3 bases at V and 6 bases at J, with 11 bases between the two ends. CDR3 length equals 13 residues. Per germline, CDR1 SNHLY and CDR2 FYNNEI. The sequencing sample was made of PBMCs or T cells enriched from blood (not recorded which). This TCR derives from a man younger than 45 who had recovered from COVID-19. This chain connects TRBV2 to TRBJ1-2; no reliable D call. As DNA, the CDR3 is TGTGCCAGCAGTGAGTGGCAGGAGGATGGCTACACCTTC. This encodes CASSEWQEDGYTF.